The 31 T cell receptor beta chains below were found in one sample sequenced in a study of T-cell memory formation after mild COVID-19. MiXCR was run by TCRdb on the 5' RACE reads, yielding one entry per CDR3 protein. The sample lists 350,000 to 500,000 distinct CDR3 sequences, approximately 19% occurring once. Material for sequencing was PBMCs or a T cell subset sorted from them (not recorded which). These receptor sequences come from a man aged 18-30 years who had mild COVID-19 (a few samples of this study predate the infection). Cell type and time point are not known.

This clonotype appeared a few times. The gene calls are TRBV5-1 and TRBJ2-2, with D unresolved. Trimming took 0 bases from V and 1 from J, leaving 7 bases between them. CDR3 length: 15 residues. CDR1 is SGHRS, CDR2 YFSETQ, per germline. CDR3 DNA: TGCGCCAGCAGCTTGGTCCCAGTGAACACCGGGGAGCTGTTTTTT. It codes for CASSLVPVNTGELFF.

This clonotype was counted a few times. V is TRBV20-1 and J is TRBJ1-1, with D hard to call. CDR3 length equals 12 residues. Deletions cut 6 bases from V and 8 bases from J, with 16 bases between. The V gene's germline CDR1 is DFQATT and CDR2 SNEGSKA (reference sequence). For the CDR3, the DNA is TGCAGTGCACTCCGATTGACACTCGAAGCTTTCTTT. Encoded protein: CSALRLTLEAFF.

This clonotype was detected a few times. J is TRBJ1-5 and V is TRBV4-1; 8 nucleotides match TRBD1. CDR3 size: 16 residues. The V and J ends lost 2 bases and 6 bases, in that order; junction bases with no gene match: 9. CDR1 is MGHRA, CDR2 YSYEKL, per germline. The CDR3 loop is CASSQPQTGVGQPQHF. The CDR3 region has the DNA TGCGCCAGCAGCCAACCCCAGACAGGGGTCGGTCAGCCCCAGCATTTT.

Many counts were recorded for this clonotype. The chain uses TRBV7-2 and TRBJ1-2; D gene ambiguous. V was cut by 3 bases and J by 0 bases, with 8 bases left in between. The CDR3 has 14 amino acids. In germline, CDR1 is SGHTA, CDR2 FQGNSA. CDR3 in DNA: TGTGCCAGCAGCTTTGGATCTCCTAACTATGGCTACACCTTC. Its protein is CASSFGSPNYGYTF.

This clonotype appeared a few times. The rearrangement joins TRBV5-1 to TRBJ2-3; D possibly corresponds to TRBD2 (6 bases). Germline V gene sequence: CDR1 SGHRS, CDR2 YFSETQ. This CDR3 region has 14 residues. Trimming stripped 0 bases from V and 11 bases from J, with 16 bases between. The CDR3 sequence: CASSLGEVEIGQYF. The DNA of the CDR3 is TGCGCCAGCAGCTTGGGGGAGGTCGAAATTGGGCAGTATTTT.

This chain links TRBV20-1 with TRBJ2-7; 7 nucleotides align to TRBD2. This CDR3 comprises 16 residues. Losses at the gene ends were 3 bases for V and 9 bases for J; bases not matched to a gene: 20. Germline CDR1 reads DFQATT; CDR2 reads SNEGSKA (reference sequence). CDR3 sequence reads: CSARVDSAGQAPRQYV. CDR3 coding DNA: TGCAGTGCTAGGGTTGACTCAGCGGGGCAGGCTCCGAGGCAGTACGTC.

The sample holds many counts of this clonotype. V is TRBV5-1 and J is TRBJ2-5; a weak D match, TRBD1 (6 bases). Germline assignment: CDR1 SGHRS and CDR2 YFSETQ. The ends were cut back, 2 bases at V and 3 bases at J, with 14 bases in the middle. The CDR3 spans 15 residues. The CDR3 region has the DNA TGCGCCAGCAGCTTACAGGGCGGCTACGAAGAGACCCAGTACTTC. Encoded protein: CASSLQGGYEETQYF.

The gene calls are TRBV2 and TRBJ1-4, with TRBD1 identical over 7 bases. Per the germline V gene, CDR1 is SNHLY and CDR2 is FYNNEI. V shed 5 bases and J 7 bases; nucleotides not matched to a gene: 7. This CDR3 comprises 14 residues. CDR3 region: CASSRDRAAEKLFF. CDR3 sequence (DNA): TGTGCCAGCAGTCGCGACAGGGCAGCTGAAAAACTGTTTTTT.

This clonotype was seen a few times. The J gene is TRBJ1-1, the V gene TRBV7-2, with D perhaps matching TRBD1 (5 bases). The germline CDR1 and CDR2 sequences are SGHTA and FQGNSA. This CDR3 contains 13 residues. Trimming pared 2 bases from V and 8 bases from J, leaving 12 bases between. The chain's CDR3 is CASSLTPRTEAFF. CDR3 coding DNA: TGTGCCAGCAGCTTAACTCCCCGGACAGAAGCTTTCTTT.

This clonotype was seen more than once but under ten times. The chain uses TRBV21-1 and TRBJ1-1; TRBD1 is the table's D call, not checked against the DNA. TRBV21-1 is an annotated pseudogene. This CDR3 contains 16 residues. CDR3: CASSLIPTGRWTEAFF. DNA for the CDR3: TGTGCCAGCAGCCTAATACCAACGGGGCGCTGGACTGAAGCTTTCTTT.

The table lists this clonotype with many counts. The chain recombines TRBV7-6 with TRBJ1-1; D ambiguous. The CDR3 sequence is 15 residues long. Germline V gives CDR1 SGHVS, CDR2 FNYEAQ. Trimming cost V 0 bases and J 7 bases, with 15 bases left between them. For the CDR3, the DNA is TGTGCCAGCAGCTTAGCTGGGAACGGAATGAGTGAAGCTTTCTTT. Protein: CASSLAGNGMSEAFF.

The chain employs TRBV7-9 and TRBJ2-5; D not certain. The germline V gene has CDR1 SEHNR and CDR2 FQNEAQ (reference sequence). V lost 3 bases, J lost 4 bases, and 9 bases lay in between. CDR3 length equals 13 residues. CDR3 sequence (DNA): TGTGCCAGCAGCTTGTTTCAGCCAGAGACCCAGTACTTC. This gives the protein CASSLFQPETQYF.

The chain carries TRBV6-1 and TRBJ2-5; 11 nucleotides line up with TRBD1. V lost 10 bases, J lost 4 bases, and 5 bases stayed unmatched. The CDR3 length is 13 residues. Germline CDR1 and CDR2: MNHNS and SASEGT. The DNA of the CDR3 is TGTGCCATCCGGACAGGGGGCGTAGAGACCCAGTACTTC. Protein product: CAIRTGGVETQYF.

This rearrangement joins TRBV6-5 to TRBJ2-2; D not certain. Trimming cost V 4 bases and J 3 bases, with 12 bases left between them. The CDR3 loop spans 15 amino acids. Germline loops: CDR1 MNHEY, CDR2 SVGAGI. CDR3: CASSSGYRYTGELFF. DNA of the CDR3: TGTGCCAGCAGTTCGGGTTACAGATACACCGGGGAGCTGTTTTTT.

A few counts support this clonotype. V and J are TRBV5-1 and TRBJ1-1; unclear D gene. Germline CDR1 and CDR2: SGHRS and YFSETQ. CDR3 size: 15 residues. V gave up 0 bases and J gave up 1 base, with 10 bases separating them. This CDR3 is CASSLEPGTNTEAFF. CDR3 nucleotide sequence: TGCGCCAGCAGCTTGGAACCGGGAACGAACACTGAAGCTTTCTTT.

There are a few counts of this clonotype. V and J are TRBV28 and TRBJ2-3, with a possible D match to TRBD2 (5 bases). Trimming cost V 2 bases and J 0 bases, with 15 bases left between them. The CDR3 consists of 17 residues. Germline V gives CDR1 MDHEN, CDR2 SYDVKM. The CDR3 bases are TGTGCCAGCAGTTTACCGGCGGGTGCCCCTAGCACAGATACGCAGTATTTT. It encodes CASSLPAGAPSTDTQYF.

This clonotype has only a few counts. The V and J genes are TRBV6-2 or TRBV6-3 and TRBJ2-3; a possible D gene is TRBD2 (5 bases). CDR3 length: 19 residues. V was pared by 5 bases and J by 0 bases, with 24 bases between. The V gene's germline CDR1 is MNHEY and CDR2 SVGEGT. Written as DNA, the CDR3 is TGTGCCAGCAGTCCCCTTTGGAGGATTTATACCCTAAGCACAGATACGCAGTATTTT. The encoded protein is CASSPLWRIYTLSTDTQYF.

The gene calls are TRBV28 and TRBJ2-7; 10 bases line up with TRBD1. The CDR3 loop spans 16 amino acids. V trimming: 6 bases; J trimming: 0 bases; junction bases outside the gene matches: 8. CDR1 and CDR2 (germline): MDHEN, SYDVKM. The CDR3 DNA sequence: TGTGCCAGCAGCGCTCTCGGACAGGGGGACTCCTACGAGCAGTACGTC. Translating it yields CASSALGQGDSYEQYV.

This clonotype occurred a few times. The V gene is TRBV9, the J gene TRBJ2-5; the D call may be TRBD1 or TRBD2 (5 bases each). The V end was cut by 0 bases, the J end by 5 bases, with 14 bases between. CDR3 size: 15 residues. Germline V lookup: CDR1 SGDLS, CDR2 YYNGEE. The CDR3 DNA sequence: TGTGCCAGCAGCGTAGCAGGGACCCCCCCGGAGACCCAGTACTTC. It is translated as CASSVAGTPPETQYF.

In DNA, the CDR3 is TGTGCCAGCAGTTACCCGGGACAGGGCTACGAGCAGTACTTC. This translates into CASSYPGQGYEQYF. This sequence joins TRBV6-5 and TRBJ2-7; 9 nucleotides match TRBD1. Germline trimming cut 2 bases from V and 3 bases from J; bases unmatched to any gene: 2. The CDR3 length is 14 residues. In germline, CDR1 is MNHEY, CDR2 SVGAGI.

The gene calls are TRBV15 and TRBJ1-2; 9 bases are a match to TRBD1. Germline-derived CDR1 and CDR2 are LNHNV and YYDKDF (reference sequence). The CDR3 extends over 16 amino acids. The ends lost 5 bases at V and 5 bases at J; junction bases unmatched: 12. The CDR3 spells CATSGSWTGAKYGYTF. CDR3 DNA: TGTGCCACCAGCGGAAGTTGGACAGGGGCAAAGTATGGCTACACCTTC.

The V and J genes are TRBV5-6 and TRBJ1-2; D gene unclear. CDR1 SGHDT and CDR2 YYEEEE come from the germline V gene. This CDR3 comprises 13 residues. V shed 4 bases and J shed 2 bases, with 9 bases lying between them. CDR3 nucleotides: TGTGCCAGCAGCCAGTTGGGAAACTATGGCTACACCTTC. This translates into CASSQLGNYGYTF.

This clonotype occurred many times. The chain carries TRBV6-2 or TRBV6-3 and TRBJ1-5, with D uncertain. This CDR3 region has 14 residues. Germline assignment: CDR1 MNHEY and CDR2 SVGEGT. V lost 3 bases and J 1 base, leaving 7 bases between the germline ends. This CDR3 reads CASSYRGSNQPQHF. Written as DNA, the CDR3 is TGTGCCAGCAGTTATCGCGGGAGCAATCAGCCCCAGCATTTT.

This clonotype was observed a handful of times. The chain recombines TRBV6-5 with TRBJ2-7, with a possible D match to TRBD1 (5 bases). The V end was cut by 0 bases, the J end by 5 bases, with 11 bases between. The CDR3 consists of 14 residues. Per the germline V gene, CDR1 is MNHEY and CDR2 is SVGAGI. CDR3 residues: CASSYSSGFHEQYF. CDR3 bases: TGTGCCAGCAGTTACTCTTCAGGGTTTCACGAGCAGTACTTC.

The J gene is TRBJ2-4, the V gene TRBV7-2; 9 bases agree with TRBD1. The CDR3 runs to 13 residues. Germline assignment: CDR1 SGHTA and CDR2 FQGNSA. V gave up 4 bases and J gave up 8 bases; unmatched junction bases: 3. The CDR3 nucleotides are TGTGCCAGCAGCTGGACAGGGGAACACATTCAGTACTTC. It codes for CASSWTGEHIQYF.

The chain combines TRBV4-3 with TRBJ2-3; no firm D call. V was shortened by 1 base and J by 1 base, with 9 bases between the two germline ends. This CDR3 region has 15 residues. Germline V gene data show CDR1 as LGHNA and CDR2 as YSLEER. The CDR3: CASSQVRRRTDTQYF. CDR3 nucleotide sequence: TGCGCCAGCAGCCAAGTTCGACGGCGCACAGATACGCAGTATTTT.

CDR3 amino acids: CASRQTSGGTHNEQFF. For the CDR3, the DNA is TGTGCCAGCAGACAGACTAGCGGGGGGACCCACAATGAGCAGTTCTTC. The J gene is TRBJ2-1, the V gene TRBV3-1; 13 nucleotides agree with TRBD2. This CDR3 is 16 amino acids long. Germline CDR1 and CDR2: LGHDT and YNNKEL (reference sequence). J gave up 5 bases and V 6 bases, and 7 bases lay outside the gene matches.

This chain connects TRBV5-1 to TRBJ2-3, with 12 bases that match TRBD2. Trimming at V came to 0 bases and at J to 10 bases, leaving 0 bases not matched to a gene. The germline V gene has CDR1 SGHRS and CDR2 YFSETQ. The length of the CDR3 is 13 residues. The CDR3, as DNA: TGCGCCAGCAGCTTGGGACTAGCGGGGGCGCAGTATTTT. It is translated as CASSLGLAGAQYF.

V and J are TRBV29-1 and TRBJ1-1; possible D gene TRBD1, 5 bases. Trimming removed 6 bases from V and 1 base from J, with 15 bases in between. Germline assignment: CDR1 SQVTM and CDR2 ANQGSEA. The CDR3 sequence is 14 residues long. CDR3: CSVLEGLANTEAFF. DNA of the CDR3: TGCAGCGTCCTGGAGGGGCTTGCGAACACTGAAGCTTTCTTT.

This rearrangement joins TRBV20-1 to TRBJ2-3; D is perhaps TRBD2 (7 bases). The CDR3 spans 15 residues. Trimming stripped 6 bases from V and 4 bases from J, with 20 bases between. Germline assignment: CDR1 DFQATT and CDR2 SNEGSKA (reference sequence). Here the CDR3 reads CSALLGGAFADTQYF. The CDR3 DNA follows: TGCAGTGCCCTTCTGGGGGGGGCCTTCGCAGATACGCAGTATTTT.

This clonotype has more than one count but fewer than ten. V and J are TRBV6-2 or TRBV6-3 and TRBJ2-1; TRBD2 agrees at 13 bases. The CDR3 runs to 18 residues. Losses at the gene ends were 5 bases for V and 0 bases for J; bases not matched to a gene: 7. Per the germline V gene, CDR1 is MNHEY and CDR2 is SVGEGT. In DNA, the CDR3 is TGTGCCAGCAGTGCAGGGACTAGCGGGGCCGGCTCCTACAATGAGCAGTTCTTC. Encoded protein: CASSAGTSGAGSYNEQFF.